This passage covers 23 T cell receptor beta chains from one sample sequenced in a study of control samples from healthy donors and cancer patients. Clones were sequenced by immunoSEQ multiplex PCR, and TCRdb holds only the in-frame ones, with some missing. In the table there are around 27,000 clones, 65% to 90% of which are singletons. The specimen sequenced was PBMCs. Receptor source: an older woman with head and neck cancer.

The gene calls are TRBV19 and TRBJ1-6, with D uncertain. Germline CDR1 LNHDA, CDR2 SQIVND (reference sequence). The CDR3 has 14 amino acids. With 5 bases removed from V and 6 bases from J, the gap between germline ends came to 11 bases. In DNA form, the CDR3 reads TGTGCCAGTAGTTATCTAATTGGTAATTCACCCCTCCACTTT. Amino acid sequence: CASSYLIGNSPLHF.

The J gene is TRBJ2-1, the V gene TRBV6-6, with D perhaps TRBD2 (6 bases). The V and J ends lost 2 bases and 5 bases respectively, with 16 bases between them. Per germline, CDR1 MNHNY and CDR2 SVGAGI (reference sequence). The CDR3 spans 16 residues. The CDR3 reads CASSYGSGSKDNEQFF. For the CDR3, the DNA is TGTGCCAGCAGTTACGGTAGCGGCTCTAAAGACAATGAGCAGTTCTTC.

The chain links TRBV7-3 to TRBJ2-7, with D tentatively TRBD1 (6 bases). Germline V gene data show CDR1 as SGHTA and CDR2 as FQGTGA. V was pared by 5 bases and J by 7 bases, with 15 bases between. The CDR3 is 13 amino acids. This CDR3 is CASSPNRVGEQYF. The CDR3 bases are TGTGCCAGCAGCCCGAACAGGGTGGGTGAGCAGTACTTC.

J is TRBJ2-3 and V is TRBV10-1; no reliable D call. V shed 2 bases and J shed 6 bases, with 9 bases lying between them. CDR1 WNHNN and CDR2 SYGVQD come from the germline V gene (reference sequence). This CDR3 comprises 13 residues. The CDR3 sequence: CASSEGVLDTQYF. The CDR3 DNA is TGCGCCAGCAGTGAGGGGGTTCTGGATACGCAGTATTTT.

The chain couples TRBV4-2 to TRBJ1-5; no reliable D call. Germline loops: CDR1 LGHNA, CDR2 YNFKEQ. This CDR3 is 15 amino acids long. V was cut by 4 bases and J by 0 bases, with 10 bases left in between. The CDR3 loop reads CASSPSSNSNQPQHF. CDR3 bases: TGTGCCAGCAGCCCTTCAAGTAATAGCAATCAGCCCCAGCATTTT.

This clone was detected once. The chain is built from TRBV5-1 and TRBJ1-1; D ambiguous. The CDR3 has 13 amino acids. V was cut by 0 bases and J by 1 base, with 4 bases left in between. CDR1 is SGHRS, CDR2 YFSETQ, per germline. The CDR3 region is CASSLAENTEAFF. For the CDR3, the DNA is TGCGCCAGCAGCTTGGCAGAGAACACTGAAGCTTTCTTT.

V usage is TRBV21-1 and J usage is TRBJ1-3; the listed D gene, TRBD1, was not tested against the DNA. TRBV21-1 is an annotated pseudogene. The length of the CDR3 is 16 residues. CDR3: CASSNETKRTGNTIYF. DNA of the CDR3: TGTGCCAGCAGCAATGAGACAAAAAGAACTGGAAACACCATATATTTT.

The CDR3 DNA reads as TGCGCCAGCAGCTTCGACGGAAATCGCGAGCAGTACTTC. Translated, it gives CASSFDGNREQYF. The chain recombines TRBV5-1 with TRBJ2-7; D unresolved. Trimming pared 2 bases from V and 6 bases from J, leaving 12 bases between. Germline V gives CDR1 SGHRS, CDR2 YFSETQ. This CDR3 spans 13 amino acids.

The chain couples TRBV6-5 to TRBJ2-7; D gene unclear. The V end lost 6 bases, the J end lost 2 bases, and 11 bases lay between the germline ends. The length of the CDR3 is 13 residues. The germline CDR1 and CDR2 sequences are MNHEY and SVGAGI. This CDR3 is CASSTPDTYEQYF. In DNA, the CDR3 is TGTGCCAGCAGCACGCCCGACACCTACGAGCAGTACTTC.

The rearrangement uses TRBV5-4 and TRBJ1-2; D may be TRBD1 (6 bases). Trimming took 0 bases from V and 0 from J, leaving 9 bases between them. The CDR3 consists of 15 residues. CDR1 and CDR2 from the germline V gene are SGHNT and YYREEE (reference sequence). CDR3 sequence: CASSLDEGANYGYTF. The CDR3 DNA follows: TGTGCCAGCAGCTTGGACGAGGGGGCTAACTATGGCTACACCTTC.

The chain has TRBV4-2 and TRBJ2-2, with 11 positions matching TRBD2. Trimming cost V 3 bases and J 5 bases; bases outside gene matches: 2. The CDR3 runs 15 residues. CDR1 LGHNA and CDR2 YNFKEQ come from the germline V gene. CDR3 DNA sequence: TGTGCCAGCAGCCAGGGACTAGCGGAAACCGGGGAGCTGTTTTTT. Its translation: CASSQGLAETGELFF.

The V call is TRBV29-1, the J call TRBJ1-1; 8 bases are a match to TRBD1. The CDR3 contains 13 residues. The trim removed 7 bases at V and 1 base at J, leaving 5 bases unmatched. Germline V lookup: CDR1 SQVTM, CDR2 ANQGSEA. For the CDR3, the DNA is TGCAGCGCCTTAGACAGGGGGAACACTGAAGCTTTCTTT. It encodes CSALDRGNTEAFF.

V usage is TRBV11-2 and J usage is TRBJ2-7, with 12 bases matching TRBD1. Germline loops: CDR1 SGHAT, CDR2 FQNNGV. With V trimmed by 5 bases and J by 4 bases, 9 bases remained unmatched. The CDR3 runs to 16 residues. As DNA, the CDR3 is TGTGCCAGCAGCGCGGCCGGGACAGGGGGCAGATACGAGCAGTACTTC. Amino acid sequence: CASSAAGTGGRYEQYF.

J is TRBJ2-2 and V is TRBV5-1; D not resolved. Trimming took 1 base from V and 6 from J, leaving 7 bases between them. This CDR3 has 13 amino acids. Germline loops: CDR1 SGHRS, CDR2 YFSETQ. The CDR3 spells CASSLKTPGELFF. CDR3 DNA: TGCGCCAGCAGCTTGAAGACCCCCGGGGAGCTGTTTTTT.

This clone was seen only once. The J gene is TRBJ2-7, the V gene TRBV18; D gene ambiguous. The germline V gene has CDR1 KGHSH and CDR2 LQKENI. The CDR3 is 14 amino acids. Trimming cost V 2 bases and J 0 bases, with 8 bases left between them. The DNA of the CDR3 is TGTGCCAGCTCACCAGACTCAAGCTCCTACGAGCAGTACTTC. Translated, it gives CASSPDSSSYEQYF.

V is TRBV6-1 and J is TRBJ1-1, with a tentative D call TRBD1 (6 bases). CDR3 length equals 13 residues. V was shortened by 2 bases and J by 6 bases, with 10 bases between the two germline ends. The germline V gene encodes CDR1 MNHNS and CDR2 SASEGT. CDR3 protein: CASSEQGTAEAFF. The CDR3, as DNA: TGTGCCAGCAGTGAACAGGGGACGGCTGAAGCTTTCTTT.

The chain uses TRBV7-2 and TRBJ2-1; TRBD1 aligns across 7 bases. CDR1 is SGHTA and CDR2 is FQGNSA in the germline V gene. The J segment lost 3 bases and the V segment lost 6 bases, leaving 5 bases of the junction unmatched. The CDR3 sequence is 14 residues long. CDR3 loop: CASRPGQSYNEQFF. The CDR3 DNA reads as TGTGCCAGCAGGCCGGGACAGAGCTACAATGAGCAGTTCTTC.

The genes are TRBV29-1 and TRBJ2-3; 10 bases line up with TRBD2. The CDR3 covers 14 residues. Germline CDR1 is SQVTM and CDR2 is ANQGSEA. The V gene end was trimmed by 6 bases and the J gene end by 4 bases; junction bases not matched to a gene: 7. CDR3 loop: CSVQTSGLADTQYF. The CDR3 coding sequence is TGCAGCGTCCAGACTAGCGGGCTAGCAGATACGCAGTATTTT.

CDR3 amino acids: CASSLQGPDSPLHF. For the CDR3, the DNA is TGCGCCAGCAGCCTACAGGGACCCGATTCACCCCTCCACTTT. The chain is built from TRBV5-1 and TRBJ1-6, with a tentative D call TRBD1 (6 bases). CDR1 is SGHRS and CDR2 is YFSETQ in the germline V gene. Trimming took off 4 bases at V and 8 bases at J, with 13 bases between the two ends. The CDR3 is 14 residues long.

V is TRBV18 and J is TRBJ2-1; 8 positions agree with TRBD2. CDR3 size: 14 residues. With 3 bases clipped from V and 9 bases from J, the junction kept 7 bases outside the gene matches. The germline CDR1 and CDR2 sequences are KGHSH and LQKENI. The CDR3 DNA sequence: TGTGCCAGCTCACCCCGGGAGGGAGGGGGTGAGCAGTTCTTC. Its protein product is CASSPREGGGEQFF. The full variable domain, in which reference TRBV18 and TRBJ2-1 provide the parts outside the CDR3, is NAGVMQNPRHLVRRRGQEARLRCSPMKGHSHVYWYRQLPEEGLKFMVYLQKENIIDESGMPKERFSAEFPKEGPSILRIQQVVRGDSAAYFCASSPREGGGEQFFGPGTRLTVL.

The chain has TRBV6-2 or TRBV6-3 and TRBJ1-1; TRBD1 matches at 10 bases. Germline CDR1 and CDR2: MNHEY and SVGEGT. The trim removed 5 bases at V and 5 bases at J, leaving 2 bases unmatched. This CDR3 region has 13 residues. CDR3 amino acids: CASSRQGATEAFF. CDR3 coding DNA: TGTGCCAGCAGTAGACAGGGGGCGACTGAAGCTTTCTTT.

The genes are TRBV6-1 and TRBJ2-7; 9 nucleotides line up with TRBD2. The V and J ends lost 2 bases and 2 bases, in that order; junction bases with no gene match: 4. This CDR3 comprises 15 residues. The V gene's germline CDR1 is MNHNS and CDR2 SASEGT. The CDR3 here is CASSEKVAGAYEQYF. Here the CDR3 DNA reads TGTGCCAGCAGTGAAAAAGTAGCGGGGGCCTACGAGCAGTACTTC.

This chain links TRBV6-5 with TRBJ1-1, with 7 nucleotides matching TRBD1. The V segment lost 5 bases and the J segment 2 bases; nucleotides outside the gene matches: 8. Germline lookup yields CDR1 MNHEY and CDR2 SVGAGI. CDR3 length: 15 residues. For the CDR3, the DNA is TGTGCCAGCAGTCCCCTGAGGGGGCTAAACACTGAAGCTTTCTTT. This translates into CASSPLRGLNTEAFF.